These T cell receptor beta chains were read from a single sample in a study of cytomegalovirus exposure and HLA in healthy donors. Sequencing used immunoSEQ multiplex PCR; TCRdb keeps in-frame clones, though not all of them. The table has more than 150,000 clones, roughly 84% seen once. The sequenced sample was PBMCs. These receptors were collected from a boy between 10 and 17 years old in good health and CMV-seronegative. Each CDR3 is given with its conserved first and last residue. The D gene is left open where the match is weak. Clone size is shown for a subset of rows, as once, few, many or a class of expanded clone.

J: TRBJ2-7
D: TRBD2
size: NA
V: TRBV28
DNA: TGTGCCAGCAGGTGGATAGCGGGCACTTCCTACGAGCAGTACTTC
CDR3: CASRWIAGTSYEQYF

J: TRBJ2-7
D: TRBD1
size: NA
V: TRBV11-2
DNA: TGTGCCAGCAGCACCTCCGGGACAGGCTCCTACGAGCAGTACTTC
CDR3: CASSTSGTGSYEQYF

J: TRBJ2-2
D: TRBD2
size: NA
V: TRBV15
DNA: TGTGCCACCTTCGGGCGGGAGGCCGGGGAGCTGTTTTTT
CDR3: CATFGREAGELFF

J: TRBJ1-1
D: TRBD1
size: NA
V: TRBV7-9
DNA: TGTGCCAGCAGCCCACGGGACAGACTTAGAGCTTTCTTT
CDR3: CASSPRDRLRAFF

J: TRBJ1-1
D: NA
size: NA
V: TRBV9
DNA: TGTGCCAGCAGCGTATCGGGGCAGGGACTAGCTTTCTTT
CDR3: CASSVSGQGLAFF

J: TRBJ2-5
D: NA
size: NA
V: TRBV5-5
DNA: TGTGCCAGCAGCTCCCAGGTATTAGAGACCCAGTACTTC
CDR3: CASSSQVLETQYF

J: TRBJ2-5
D: TRBD1
size: NA
V: TRBV6-1
DNA: TGTGCCAGCAGCACTGGACAGGGCCAGGAGACCCAGTACTTC
CDR3: CASSTGQGQETQYF

J: TRBJ2-3
D: TRBD1
size: NA
V: TRBV11-3
DNA: TGTGCCAGCAGCTTACAGGGGGAAGCAGATACGCAGTATTTT
CDR3: CASSLQGEADTQYF

J: TRBJ1-2
D: TRBD1
size: once
V: TRBV30
DNA: TGTGCCTGGGCAGGGGGCAGCTATGGCTACACCTTC
CDR3: CAWAGGSYGYTF

J: TRBJ1-2
D: NA
size: NA
V: TRBV29-1
DNA: TGCAGCGTTGGAGGGAATAATGGCTACACCTTC
CDR3: CSVGGNNGYTF

J: TRBJ2-7
D: TRBD1
size: NA
V: TRBV6-1
DNA: TGTGCCAGCACTGAGACAGGGAGATACGAGCAGTACTTC
CDR3: CASTETGRYEQYF

J: TRBJ1-2
D: NA
size: NA
V: TRBV4-3
DNA: TGCGCCAGCAGCCTACAGAGTGAGACGGCTAACTATGGCTACACCTTC
CDR3: CASSLQSETANYGYTF

J: TRBJ2-7
D: NA
size: NA
V: TRBV6-1
DNA: TGTGCCGTAAAGGGACTGCAGACCTACGAGCAGTACTTC
CDR3: CAVKGLQTYEQYF

J: TRBJ1-4
D: NA
size: NA
V: TRBV7-2
DNA: TGTGCCAGCAGCATAAACAAAGAAAAACTGTTTTTT
CDR3: CASSINKEKLFF

J: TRBJ2-1
D: NA
size: NA
V: TRBV10-2
DNA: TGCGCCAGCAGTTTTTCTATCAGGGGCAATGAGCAGTTCTTC
CDR3: CASSFSIRGNEQFF

J: TRBJ2-7
D: TRBD2
size: NA
V: TRBV4-2
DNA: TGTGCCAGCAGCCAGACACTAGCGGAGGTTGGCTACGAGCAGTACTTC
CDR3: CASSQTLAEVGYEQYF

J: TRBJ2-5
D: TRBD2
size: NA
V: TRBV19
DNA: TGTGCCAGTAGTATTCTAGCGGGAGTTCAAGAGACCCAGTACTTC
CDR3: CASSILAGVQETQYF

J: TRBJ1-1
D: TRBD1
size: NA
V: TRBV20-1
DNA: TGCAGTGCTAGGTGGACAGGAGAAGCTTTCTTT
CDR3: CSARWTGEAFF

J: TRBJ2-1
D: NA
size: NA
V: TRBV19
DNA: TGTGCCAGTAGTATCCTGGACTCCGGCGCTGAGCAGTTCTTC
CDR3: CASSILDSGAEQFF

J: TRBJ1-2
D: TRBD1
size: NA
V: TRBV15
DNA: TGTGCCACCAGCAATGACAGGGGTGGCTACACCTTC
CDR3: CATSNDRGGYTF

J: TRBJ1-2
D: NA
size: NA
V: TRBV28
DNA: TGTGCCAGCAGTTTGATCCGGTCGACAGCTAACTATGGCTACACCTTC
CDR3: CASSLIRSTANYGYTF

J: TRBJ2-1
D: TRBD1
size: NA
V: TRBV7-9
DNA: TGTGCCAGCAGGATCCTGGGGACAGCCAGCTCCTACAATGAGCAGTTCTTC
CDR3: CASRILGTASSYNEQFF

J: TRBJ1-1
D: NA
size: NA
V: TRBV2
DNA: TGTGCCAGCTTAAGGGGTCGCGATGAAGCTTTCTTT
CDR3: CASLRGRDEAFF

J: TRBJ1-3
D: NA
size: NA
V: TRBV27
DNA: TGTGCCAGCAGGATCAGGGTGGATTTGTGGGCCCGGACCATATATTTT
CDR3: CASRIRVDLWARTIYF

J: TRBJ2-5
D: NA
size: NA
V: TRBV18
DNA: TGTGCCAGCTCACCCTTAAGTGGGAGTGGGGAGACCCAGTACTTC
CDR3: CASSPLSGSGETQYF

J: TRBJ2-1
D: TRBD2
size: NA
V: TRBV29-1
DNA: TGCAGCGTTGGAGGACTAGCGGGACTAAATCTCAATGAGCAGTTCTTC
CDR3: CSVGGLAGLNLNEQFF

J: TRBJ2-2
D: NA
size: NA
V: TRBV7-7
DNA: TGTGCTAGCAGCTCCCCAAACTACACCGGGGAGCTGTTTTTT
CDR3: CASSSPNYTGELFF

J: TRBJ2-7
D: TRBD1
size: NA
V: TRBV6-5
DNA: TGTGCCAGCAGTTACTCGAAGGACAGGGGCCGCCCCGAGCAGTACTTC
CDR3: CASSYSKDRGRPEQYF

J: TRBJ2-3
D: NA
size: NA
V: TRBV5-4
DNA: TGTGCCAGCAGCTTGGCCCCAGGTTCGGGGGGCACAGATACGCAGTATTTT
CDR3: CASSLAPGSGGTDTQYF

J: TRBJ2-3
D: TRBD1
size: NA
V: TRBV7-2
DNA: TGTGCCAGCAGCACAGACAGGGGGCGAGATACGCAGTATTTT
CDR3: CASSTDRGRDTQYF

J: TRBJ2-2
D: TRBD2
size: NA
V: TRBV4-2
DNA: TGTGCCAGCAGCCAATATACCTCGGGACTAGCGGAATACGGGGAGCTGTTTTTT
CDR3: CASSQYTSGLAEYGELFF

J: TRBJ1-4
D: NA
size: NA
V: TRBV15
DNA: TGTGCCACCAGCAGTTTTGGTCGAGGGGAAAAACTGTTTTTT
CDR3: CATSSFGRGEKLFF

J: TRBJ1-2
D: TRBD1
size: NA
V: TRBV5-1
DNA: TGCGCCAGCAGCGCCGCCGGGACAGGGGACTACTATGGCTACACCTTC
CDR3: CASSAAGTGDYYGYTF

J: TRBJ2-7
D: NA
size: NA
V: TRBV6-6
DNA: TGTGCCAGCAGTTCATCCGAGGGCAGAGACTCCTACGAGCAGTACTTC
CDR3: CASSSSEGRDSYEQYF

J: TRBJ2-7
D: NA
size: once
V: TRBV7-2
DNA: TGTGCCAGCAGCCGCTACTACGAGCAGTACTTC
CDR3: CASSRYYEQYF

J: TRBJ1-2
D: NA
size: NA
V: TRBV7-2
DNA: TGTGCCAGCAGCCCGTATGGCTACACCTTC
CDR3: CASSPYGYTF

J: TRBJ2-3
D: TRBD2
size: NA
V: TRBV13
DNA: TGTGCCAGCAGCAATACCGGGACTAGCGGGAGCACAGATACGCAGTATTTT
CDR3: CASSNTGTSGSTDTQYF

J: TRBJ2-7
D: TRBD2
size: NA
V: TRBV9
DNA: TGTGCCAGCAGCGCGGCCGGAACTAGCGGGATCGAGCAGTACTTC
CDR3: CASSAAGTSGIEQYF

J: TRBJ2-7
D: NA
size: once
V: TRBV11-2
DNA: TGTGCCAGCAGCTTAGATCTTAACATCTACGAGCAGTACTTC
CDR3: CASSLDLNIYEQYF

J: TRBJ1-2
D: TRBD1
size: NA
V: TRBV27
DNA: TGTGCCAGCAGTTGGGACAGGAACTATGGCTACACCTTC
CDR3: CASSWDRNYGYTF

J: TRBJ1-1
D: NA
size: NA
V: TRBV27
DNA: TGTGCCAGCAGTTTATCTCCGGGACTGACTGAAGCTTTCTTT
CDR3: CASSLSPGLTEAFF

J: TRBJ2-3
D: TRBD2
size: NA
V: TRBV19
DNA: TGTGCCAGTAGTAGGGCTAGCGGAATGAGCACAGATACGCAGTATTTT
CDR3: CASSRASGMSTDTQYF

J: TRBJ1-1
D: TRBD1
size: NA
V: TRBV19
DNA: TGTGCCAGTAGTATACCTCCGACAGGGGCAGCTTTCTTT
CDR3: CASSIPPTGAAFF

J: TRBJ2-7
D: NA
size: few
V: TRBV5-4
DNA: TGTGCCAGCGGACAGTCCTACGAGCAGTACTTC
CDR3: CASGQSYEQYF

J: TRBJ1-1
D: TRBD1
size: NA
V: TRBV6-5
DNA: TGTGCCAGCAATCCCTACAGGGGTCTGAACACTGAAGCTTTCTTT
CDR3: CASNPYRGLNTEAFF

J: TRBJ2-3
D: NA
size: NA
V: TRBV5-1
DNA: TGCGCCAGCAGCTTCCGGGACAACACAGATACGCAGTATTTT
CDR3: CASSFRDNTDTQYF

J: TRBJ2-1
D: TRBD2
size: NA
V: TRBV6-5
DNA: TGTGCCAGGATCTTGGGGACTAGAAGTAGCAATGAGCAGTTCTTC
CDR3: CARILGTRSSNEQFF

J: TRBJ1-1
D: NA
size: NA
V: TRBV7-9
DNA: TGTGCCAGCAGCTTAAATCTCAGACAGAACACTGAAGCTTTCTTT
CDR3: CASSLNLRQNTEAFF

J: TRBJ2-2
D: TRBD1
size: NA
V: TRBV19
DNA: TGTGCCAGTAAAGGGCAGGGGGCCGGGGAGCTGTTTTTT
CDR3: CASKGQGAGELFF

J: TRBJ2-3
D: NA
size: NA
V: TRBV7-3
DNA: TGTGCCAGCAGCCCAGCGGGTTACACCCCAGATACGCAGTATTTT
CDR3: CASSPAGYTPDTQYF

J: TRBJ2-5
D: TRBD2
size: NA
V: TRBV7-8
DNA: TGTGCCAGCAGCTTAGAACTAGCGGGAGGGTGGGACCAGTACTTC
CDR3: CASSLELAGGWDQYF